Presented here are 18 T cell receptor beta chains from one specimen sequenced in a study of blood T cell repertoires in COVID-19 (dated by TCRdb to 2020 to 2022). The library came from the immunoSEQ multiplex PCR assay. Sourced from immuneACCESS, this table was stored by TCRdb with only in-frame sequences that have V and J called. A share of the clones is absent; for the studies checked, an unresolved V gene accounts for under half, and the remainder has no known explanation. This sample is represented by about 180,000 clones; 80% of them were singletons. The ten largest account for around 6.3% of the sample. Sequencing was carried out using peripheral blood. These TCRs come from a man in his 70s with active or convalescent COVID-19.

The V gene is TRBV18, the J gene TRBJ1-6; D ambiguous. V lost 9 bases and J 9 bases, leaving 15 bases between the germline ends. This CDR3 contains 13 residues. Germline assignment: CDR1 KGHSH and CDR2 LQKENI. The DNA for the CDR3 is TGTGCCAGTACCCGGGAGCTGGGTTCACCCCTCCACTTT. Its translation: CASTRELGSPLHF.

This rearrangement joins TRBV6-5 to TRBJ1-1; D perhaps matches TRBD1 (6 bases). The CDR3 sequence is 14 residues long. Germline V gives CDR1 MNHEY, CDR2 SVGAGI. V was shortened by 6 bases and J by 0 bases, with 11 bases between the two germline ends. The CDR3 sequence is CASRRTALNTEAFF. CDR3 DNA: TGTGCCAGCAGAAGGACAGCATTGAACACTGAAGCTTTCTTT.

This chain uses TRBV3-1 (or the pseudogene TRBV3-2) with TRBJ2-1; TRBD2 might be the D (6 bases). V was trimmed by 4 bases and J by 0 bases, leaving 16 bases between them. The germline gives CDR1 LGHDT, CDR2 YNNKEL (reference sequence). This CDR3 region has 17 residues. For the CDR3, the DNA is TGTGCCAGCAGCCGCGGGGCTGGGCGGGGCTCCTACAATGAGCAGTTCTTC. Its protein is CASSRGAGRGSYNEQFF.

The J gene is TRBJ2-5, the V gene TRBV21-1; the table calls TRBD1, which could not be checked here. TRBV21-1 is flagged as a pseudogene. The CDR3 has 15 residues. This chain's CDR3 is CASSARRRGRGTQYF. The CDR3 DNA reads as TGTGCCAGCAGCGCTCGCCGCAGGGGGCGCGGGACCCAGTACTTC.

The gene calls are TRBV7-9 and TRBJ1-4; 10 nucleotides agree with TRBD1. Germline trimming cut 6 bases from V and 5 bases from J; bases unmatched to any gene: 6. The CDR3 runs 15 residues. Germline lookup yields CDR1 SEHNR and CDR2 FQNEAQ (reference sequence). The CDR3, as DNA: TGTGCCAGCAGTCGAAGGACAGGGGGGAATGAAAAACTGTTTTTT. It is translated as CASSRRTGGNEKLFF.

This chain joins TRBV27 and TRBJ1-5; 7 bases align to TRBD1. Germline assignment: CDR1 MNHEY and CDR2 SMNVEV (reference sequence). The CDR3 totals 14 residues. Trimming cost V 6 bases and J 6 bases; bases outside gene matches: 8. CDR3 residues: CASSPGQVSQPQHF. DNA for the CDR3: TGTGCCAGCAGCCCTGGACAGGTGAGTCAGCCCCAGCATTTT.

J is TRBJ2-2 and V is TRBV9; a weak D match, TRBD1 (5 bases). V was clipped by 1 base and J by 0 bases, with 7 bases between them. The CDR3 is 15 residues long. Germline-derived CDR1 and CDR2 are SGDLS and YYNGEE. The chain's CDR3 is CASSVSGTNTGELFF. Written as DNA, the CDR3 is TGTGCCAGCAGCGTATCAGGGACGAACACCGGGGAGCTGTTTTTT.

The CDR3 bases are TGTGCCAGCAGCTTACCCCCTGGACAGCTCTATAGCAATCAGCCCCAGCATTTT. Amino acids: CASSLPPGQLYSNQPQHF. The genes are TRBV7-8 and TRBJ1-5; tentative D call: TRBD1 (6 bases). V was clipped by 2 bases and J by 0 bases, with 17 bases between them. CDR3 length equals 18 residues. Germline CDR1 reads SGHVS; CDR2 reads FQNEAQ.

This sequence joins TRBV18 and TRBJ1-1; TRBD1 aligns across 7 bases. Unmatched junction bases numbered 7, after V lost 5 bases and J lost 1 base. From germline, CDR1 is KGHSH and CDR2 LQKENI. The CDR3 totals 15 residues. The CDR3 nucleotides are TGTGCCAGCTCAAAACCAGGGGGACAGAACACTGAAGCTTTCTTT. Translated: CASSKPGGQNTEAFF.

The chain joins TRBV27 to TRBJ1-1, with 7 bases aligning to TRBD1. The length of the CDR3 is 15 residues. In germline, CDR1 is MNHEY, CDR2 SMNVEV (reference sequence). Trimming at V came to 7 bases and at J to 7 bases, leaving 15 bases not matched to a gene. As DNA, the CDR3 is TGTGCCAGCACCAACCTGGCGACAGGGTATAGTGAAGCTTTCTTT. Translated, it gives CASTNLATGYSEAFF.

CDR3 DNA sequence: TGTGCCAGCAGCAACCTAGCGGGAACCGAGGACAATGAGCAGTTCTTC. It codes for CASSNLAGTEDNEQFF. This sequence joins TRBV28 and TRBJ2-1, with TRBD2 matching 9 bases. Trimming took 6 bases from V and 5 from J; bases not matched to a gene: 11. The CDR3 has 16 residues. Germline V gene sequence: CDR1 MDHEN, CDR2 SYDVKM.

The chain couples TRBV5-1 to TRBJ2-7; perhaps TRBD1 as D (6 bases). Germline-derived CDR1 and CDR2 are SGHRS and YFSETQ. Trimming took off 0 bases at V and 5 bases at J, with 12 bases between the two ends. The CDR3 contains 14 residues. The CDR3 nucleotides read TGCGCCAGCAGCTTGGTCCTAGGGACAAACGAGCAGTACTTC. It encodes CASSLVLGTNEQYF.

The chain has TRBV11-2 and TRBJ1-2, with 11 bases identical to TRBD1. Germline CDR1 is SGHAT and CDR2 is FQNNGV. The CDR3 sequence is 15 residues long. J gave up 3 bases and V 4 bases, and 4 bases lay outside the gene matches. The CDR3 loop is CASSSGQGVYYGYTF. DNA of the CDR3: TGTGCCAGCAGCTCGGGACAGGGGGTATACTATGGCTACACCTTC.

The chain uses TRBV27 and TRBJ1-1; TRBD1 agrees at 10 bases. The germline V gene encodes CDR1 MNHEY and CDR2 SMNVEV (reference sequence). With V trimmed by 5 bases and J by 1 base, 7 bases remained unmatched. The CDR3 is made up of 16 amino acids. CDR3 nucleotides: TGTGCCAGCAGTAGAGGGACAGGGGTCCCGAACACTGAAGCTTTCTTT. This encodes CASSRGTGVPNTEAFF.

Comments on this clone: Sequence at one end of the junction differs from germline and may be a read error. In nucleotides, the CDR3 is TGTGCCTGGAGTGTCCCGAGGGACAGCCTAAGCCCAGATACACAGTATTTT. Amino acids: CAWSVPRDSLSPDTQYF. The chain couples TRBV30 to TRBJ2-3, with 7 bases lining up with TRBD1. The CDR3 runs 17 residues. Looked up from germline, CDR1 is GTSNPN and CDR2 is SVGIG (reference sequence).

The gene calls are TRBV19 and TRBJ2-2, with D hard to call. The CDR3 totals 14 residues. Between the trimmed V and J ends, which lost 2 bases and 6 bases, there was a span of 10 bases. Per germline, CDR1 LNHDA and CDR2 SQIVND (reference sequence). The CDR3 DNA is TGTGCCAGTAGTATAAGGTTCGAGGCCGGGGAGCTGTTTTTT. Translation: CASSIRFEAGELFF. The variable domain in full, completed from reference TRBV19 and TRBJ2-2, reads DGGITQSPKYLFRKEGQNVTLSCEQNLNHDAMYWYRQDPGQGLRLIYYSQIVNDFQKGDIAEGYSVSREKKESFPLTVTSAQKNPTAFYLCASSIRFEAGELFFGEGSRLTVL.

The CDR3 DNA is TGTGCCAGCAGCGTAGGCCCAGGGGAGTGGTCTGGGGCCAACGTCCTGACTTTC. Amino acids: CASSVGPGEWSGANVLTF. The chain is built from TRBV9 and TRBJ2-6; TRBD1 is a possible D gene (6 bases). Deletions cut 0 bases from V and 1 base from J, with 14 bases between. CDR1 and CDR2 (germline): SGDLS, YYNGEE. The CDR3 runs to 18 residues.

This clone appeared a single time. The V gene is TRBV18, the J gene TRBJ2-5; D not certain. Germline V gene sequence: CDR1 KGHSH, CDR2 LQKENI. Trimming cost V 2 bases and J 3 bases, with 7 bases left between them. This CDR3 has 13 amino acids. CDR3 in DNA: TGTGCCAGCTCACCAGGGCTTAAAGAGACCCAGTACTTC. Translated, it gives CASSPGLKETQYF.